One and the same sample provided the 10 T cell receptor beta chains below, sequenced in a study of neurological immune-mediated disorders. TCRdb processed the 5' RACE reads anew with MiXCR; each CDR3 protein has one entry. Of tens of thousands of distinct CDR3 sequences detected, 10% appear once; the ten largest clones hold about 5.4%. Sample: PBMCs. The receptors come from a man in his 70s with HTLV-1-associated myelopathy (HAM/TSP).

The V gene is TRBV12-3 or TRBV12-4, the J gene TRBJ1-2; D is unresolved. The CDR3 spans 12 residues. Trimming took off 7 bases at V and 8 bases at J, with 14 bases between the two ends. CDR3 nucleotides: TGTGCCAGCACCACGACGGGGTTAGGCTACACCTTC. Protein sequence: CASTTTGLGYTF.

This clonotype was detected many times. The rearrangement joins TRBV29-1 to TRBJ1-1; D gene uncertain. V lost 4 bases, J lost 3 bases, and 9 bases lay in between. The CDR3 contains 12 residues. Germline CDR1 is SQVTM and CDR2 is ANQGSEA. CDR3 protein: CSVAQLDTEAFF. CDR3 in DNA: TGCAGCGTTGCACAGTTGGACACTGAAGCTTTCTTT.

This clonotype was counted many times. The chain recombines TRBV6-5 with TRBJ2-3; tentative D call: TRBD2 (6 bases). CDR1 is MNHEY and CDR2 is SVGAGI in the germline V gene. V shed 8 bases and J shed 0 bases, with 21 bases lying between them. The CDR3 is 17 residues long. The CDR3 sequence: CASRRRWLAGSTDTQYF. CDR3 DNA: TGTGCCAGCCGAAGACGCTGGCTGGCGGGAAGCACAGATACGCAGTATTTT.

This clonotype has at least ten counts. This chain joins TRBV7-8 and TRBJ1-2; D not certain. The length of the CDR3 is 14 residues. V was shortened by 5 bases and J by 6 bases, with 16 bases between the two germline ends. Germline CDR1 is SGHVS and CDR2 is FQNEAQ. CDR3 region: CASSRTEGRDGYTF. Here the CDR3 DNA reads TGTGCCAGCAGCCGAACGGAAGGGAGAGATGGCTACACCTTC.

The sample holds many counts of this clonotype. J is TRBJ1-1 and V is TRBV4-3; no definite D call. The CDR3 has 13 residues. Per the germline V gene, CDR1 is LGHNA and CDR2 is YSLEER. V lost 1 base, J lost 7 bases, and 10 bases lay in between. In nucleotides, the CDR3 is TGCGCCAGCAGCCAAGTAAAAGCGAGTGAAGCTTTCTTT. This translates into CASSQVKASEAFF.

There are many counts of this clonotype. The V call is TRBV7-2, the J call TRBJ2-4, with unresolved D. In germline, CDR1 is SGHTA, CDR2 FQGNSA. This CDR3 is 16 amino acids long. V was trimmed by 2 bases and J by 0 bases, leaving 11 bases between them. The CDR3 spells CASSLSKTVAKNIQYF. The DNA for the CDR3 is TGTGCCAGCAGCTTAAGTAAGACTGTAGCCAAAAACATTCAGTACTTC.

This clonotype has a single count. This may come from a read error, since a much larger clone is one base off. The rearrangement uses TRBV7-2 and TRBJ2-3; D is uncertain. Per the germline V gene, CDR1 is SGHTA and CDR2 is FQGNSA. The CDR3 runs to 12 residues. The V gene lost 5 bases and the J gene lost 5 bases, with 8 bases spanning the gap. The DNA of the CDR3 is TGTGCCAGCAGCCCCCGTAAAGATACGCAGTATTTT. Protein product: CASSPRKDTQYF. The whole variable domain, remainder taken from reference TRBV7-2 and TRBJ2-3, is GAGVSQSPSNKVTEKGKDVELRCDPISGHTALYWYRQSLGQGLEFLIYFQGNSAPDKSGLPSDRFSAERTGGSVSTLTIQRTQQEDSAVYLCASSPRKDTQYFGPGTRLTVL.

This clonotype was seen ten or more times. CDR3 residues: CSVRTSGSRDTGELFF. CDR3 coding DNA: TGCAGCGTTCGGACTAGCGGGAGTCGGGACACCGGGGAGCTGTTTTTT. This chain uses TRBV29-1 with TRBJ2-2; the match to TRBD2 covers 13 bases. The CDR3 sequence is 16 residues long. Unmatched junction bases numbered 6, after V lost 5 bases and J lost 3 bases. Germline V gene lookup returns CDR1 SQVTM and CDR2 ANQGSEA.

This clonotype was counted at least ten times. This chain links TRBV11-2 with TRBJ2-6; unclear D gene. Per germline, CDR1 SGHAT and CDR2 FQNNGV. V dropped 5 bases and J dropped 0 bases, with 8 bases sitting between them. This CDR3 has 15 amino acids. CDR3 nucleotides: TGTGCCAGCAGCGGCCGAAGCTCTGGGGCCAACGTCCTGACTTTC. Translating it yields CASSGRSSGANVLTF.

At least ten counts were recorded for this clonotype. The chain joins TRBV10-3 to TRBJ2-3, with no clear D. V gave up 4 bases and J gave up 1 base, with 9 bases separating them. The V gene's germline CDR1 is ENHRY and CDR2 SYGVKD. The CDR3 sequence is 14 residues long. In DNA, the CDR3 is TGTGCCATCAGTGTTGGCGACCGCACAGATACGCAGTATTTT. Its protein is CAISVGDRTDTQYF.